This TCR beta chain was observed in a study of PD-1 blockade in classical Hodgkin lymphoma (dated by TCRdb to about 2020). In terms of the full investigation: Nivolumab dosing was 3 mg/kg intravenously every 2 weeks, continuing until either disease progression or unacceptable toxicity. A peripheral blood immune signature of response to PD-1 blockade in classical Hodgkin lymphoma was defined using TCR beta sequencing and CyTOF. Paper-wide results and their limitations: Trial patients achieving complete response had baseline diversity similar to newly diagnosed patients, whereas partial responders and progressors had significantly lower diversity. Only a single clinical trial cohort was studied, and what caused the repertoire differences, possibly disease activity or prior therapy, remained undefined. Baseline TCR diversity was reported to be lower in newly diagnosed patients than in healthy donors and to be lower still in relapsed/refractory patients. Lower diversity was seen in patients whose nivolumab began less than 1 year after ASCT, and these patients were left out of later analyses so that immune reconstitution would not confound the results. CD4+ but not CD8+ TCR diversity rose significantly by C4D1 (p=0.0027 vs p=0.16), most apparent in complete responders (p=0.02).

The Qiagen DNeasy kit was used to extract genomic DNA both from unsorted PBMCs and from the negatively selected CD4+ and CD8+ fractions. TCR beta CDR3 regions were amplified by immunoSEQ multiplex PCR using primers annealing to V and J segments. A synthetic immune receptor repertoire was used to minimize amplification bias, and remaining bias was computationally removed after sequencing. The study's processing was this. Repertoire diversity was quantified as the Shannon entropy index using custom Python scripts. The unsorted, CD4+ and CD8+ repertoires were each analyzed separately, with the exception of combined analyses, where CD4+ and CD8+ sequences were merged in silico. Clonal expansion was defined as at least a 2-fold frequency increase after treatment relative to C1D1, with a pseudocount of 0.5 for undetected baseline clones. Clones with 0 or 1 copy at C1D1 were defined as singleton clones, while clones with 2 or more copies were defined as non-singleton clones. Clones expanded in unsorted samples were assigned a CD4+, CD8+ or unknown annotation through matching of protein sequences in sorted samples from the same patient. Wilcoxon tests on paired samples were used to test diversity changes from C1D1 to C4D1. TCRdb retrieved this table from immuneACCESS and kept in-frame rearrangements only. Not all clones are present; in checked studies, unresolved V genes account for under half, and no reason is known for the remainder. The V and J calls and the clone size are those of that table, but D and trimming were determined from the DNA. The sample yields tens of thousands of clones; under 85% were counted once. Over 15% of the sample belongs to the ten largest clones.

Remarks on this clone: There is no known antigen for this receptor. The input lacks base qualities; no much larger clone sits a single base away.

This sample's time point label indicates: cycle 4 day 1 (C4D1), after more than five weeks of nivolumab. Every trial patient had relapsed after autologous stem cell transplantation, and cohorts A, B and C differed in prior brentuximab vedotin exposure. The trial cohort included 56 patients with relapsed/refractory classical Hodgkin lymphoma, and each patient had a best overall response of complete response, partial response or progressive disease. In the multi-cohort phase II CheckMate 205 trial, trial patients received single-agent nivolumab. An independent review committee assessed best overall response by applying the 2007 International Working Group response criteria. Trial PBMCs were collected immediately before nivolumab initiation (C1D1) and during therapy at cycle 2 day 1 and cycle 4 day 1. Peripheral blood was collected in 8 mL Vacutainer Cell Preparation Tubes, from which PBMCs were isolated by centrifugation and then cryopreserved.

The sequence was obtained from a human donor with classical Hodgkin lymphoma. The source was peripheral blood mononuclear cells (PBMCs), collected before the fourth cycle of nivolumab.

This receptor has the CDR3 CASSLATDRQETQYF. The sequenced DNA: TGCGCCAGCAGCTTGGCTACGGACAGACAAGAGACCCAGTACTTC. The rearrangement combines TRBV5-1 with TRBJ2-5; tentative D gene TRBD1, with 6 bases matching. According to the germline V gene, CDR1 reads SGHRS and CDR2 reads YFSETQ. The V end loses 0 bases and the J end loses 2 bases, and a stretch of 11 bases separates them. There are 15 amino acids in the CDR3, from cysteine to phenylalanine inclusive. The retained sequence is limited to the CDR3, 45 bases, with the frame set at the first base. With all but the CDR3 taken from the reference TRBV5-1 and TRBJ2-5 genes, the full variable domain is: KAGVTQTPRYLIKTRGQQVTLSCSPISGHRSVSWYQQTPGQGLQFLFEYFSETQRNKGNFPGRFSGRQFSNSRSEMNVSTLELGDSALYLCASSLATDRQETQYFGPGTRLLVL.